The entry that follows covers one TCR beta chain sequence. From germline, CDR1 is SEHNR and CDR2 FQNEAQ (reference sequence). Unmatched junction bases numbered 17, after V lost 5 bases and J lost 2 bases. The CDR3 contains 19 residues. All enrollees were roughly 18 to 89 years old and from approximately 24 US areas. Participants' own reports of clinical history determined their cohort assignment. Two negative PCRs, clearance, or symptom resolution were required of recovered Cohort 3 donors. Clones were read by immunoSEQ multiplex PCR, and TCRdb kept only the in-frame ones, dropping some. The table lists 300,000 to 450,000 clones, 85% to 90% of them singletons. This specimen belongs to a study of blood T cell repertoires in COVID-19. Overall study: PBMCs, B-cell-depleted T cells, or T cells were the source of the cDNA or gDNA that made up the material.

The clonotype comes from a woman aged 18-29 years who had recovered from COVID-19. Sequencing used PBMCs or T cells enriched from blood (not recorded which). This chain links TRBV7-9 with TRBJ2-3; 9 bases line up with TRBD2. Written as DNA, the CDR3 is TGTGCCAGCAGCCACGGACAGCCTCCGCGGGGGGGATTCACAGATACGCAGTATTTT. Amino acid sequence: CASSHGQPPRGGFTDTQYF.